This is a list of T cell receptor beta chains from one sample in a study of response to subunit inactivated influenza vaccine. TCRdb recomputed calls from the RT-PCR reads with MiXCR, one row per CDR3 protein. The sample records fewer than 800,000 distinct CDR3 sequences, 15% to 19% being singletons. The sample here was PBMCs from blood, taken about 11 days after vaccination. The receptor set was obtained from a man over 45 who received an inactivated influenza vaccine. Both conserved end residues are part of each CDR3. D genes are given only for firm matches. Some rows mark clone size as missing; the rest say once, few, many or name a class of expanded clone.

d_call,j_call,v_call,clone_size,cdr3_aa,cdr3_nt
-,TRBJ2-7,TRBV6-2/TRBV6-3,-,CASRRSTASYEQYF,TGTGCCAGCAGGAGATCGACAGCCTCCTACGAGCAGTACTTC
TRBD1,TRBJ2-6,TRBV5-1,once,CASSPPGQGYSGANVLTF,TGCGCCAGCAGCCCACCGGGACAGGGTTACTCTGGGGCCAACGTCCTGACTTTC
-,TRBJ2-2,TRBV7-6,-,CASSLGAGNTGELFF,TGTGCCAGCAGCTTAGGGGCTGGAAACACCGGGGAGCTTTTTTTT
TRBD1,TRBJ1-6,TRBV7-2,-,CASSLTGPNSPLHF,TGTGCCAGCAGCTTGACAGGGCCGAATTCACCCCTCCACTTT
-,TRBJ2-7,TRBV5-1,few,CASSSLTGYEQYF,TGCGCCAGCAGCTCCTTAACAGGGTACGAGCAGTACTTC
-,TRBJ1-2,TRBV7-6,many,CASSRDNYGYTF,TGTGCCAGCAGCCGGGACAACTATGGCTACACCTTC
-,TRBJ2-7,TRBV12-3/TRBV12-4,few,CASSFRVIEQYF,TGTGCCAGCAGTTTCCGGGTCATCGAGCAGTACTTC
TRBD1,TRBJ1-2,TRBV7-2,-,CATSSTPGQGEYGYTF,TGTGCCACCAGCTCAACCCCGGGACAGGGGGAATATGGCTACACCTTC
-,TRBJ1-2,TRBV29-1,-,CSVEDRQFYGYTF,TGCAGCGTTGAAGATCGTCAGTTCTATGGCTACACCTTC
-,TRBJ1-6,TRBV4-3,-,CASSQDWGGRKPLHF,TGCGCCAGCAGCCAAGATTGGGGCGGGCGGAAACCCCTCCACTTT
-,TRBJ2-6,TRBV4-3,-,CASSQDEGPLSGANVLTF,TGCGCCAGCAGCCAAGACGAGGGCCCCCTCTCTGGGGCCAACGTCCTGACTTTC
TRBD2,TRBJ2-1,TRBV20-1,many,CSARPPITSGGAYNEQFF,TGCAGTGCTAGACCACCCATTACTAGCGGGGGGGCCTACAATGAGCAGTTCTTC
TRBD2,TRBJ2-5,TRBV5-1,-,CASSLTGLAGVMETQYF,TGCGCCAGCAGCTTGACTGGACTAGCGGGAGTAATGGAGACCCAGTACTTC
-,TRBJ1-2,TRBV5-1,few,CASSFSIDTAYGYTF,TGCGCCAGCAGCTTCTCAATCGACACCGCCTATGGCTACACCTTC
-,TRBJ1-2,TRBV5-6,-,CASSLGSGIDGYTF,TGTGCCAGCAGCTTGGGGTCAGGGATAGACGGCTACACCTTC
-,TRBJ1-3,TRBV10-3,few,CAISRLGSGNTIYF,TGTGCCATCAGTCGGTTAGGGTCTGGAAACACCATATATTTT